The 3 T cell receptor beta chains below come from one sample, sequenced in a study of cytomegalovirus exposure and HLA in healthy donors. Amplification used 60 Vbeta primers and 13 Jbeta primers. Produced via immunoSEQ multiplex PCR; TCRdb's table is partial and in-frame only. The sample has 150,000 to 200,000 clones; about 87% are singletons. The sequencing sample was made of PBMCs. Receptors originate from a young woman in good health and CMV-seronegative.

This rearrangement joins TRBV28 to TRBJ2-7; 7 bases agree with TRBD2. J lost 5 bases, V lost 3 bases, and 4 bases had no gene match. Germline V lookup: CDR1 MDHEN, CDR2 SYDVKM. The CDR3 length is 13 residues. The CDR3 is CASSFSGGHEQYF. The CDR3 region has the DNA TGTGCCAGCAGTTTTTCGGGGGGTCACGAGCAGTACTTC. The whole variable domain, remainder taken from reference TRBV28 and TRBJ2-7, is DVKVTQSSRYLVKRTGEKVFLECVQDMDHENMFWYRQDPGLGLRLIYFSYDVKMKEKGDIPEGYSVSREKKERFSLILESASTNQTSMYLCASSFSGGHEQYFGPGTRLTVT.

The table lists this clone with a count of one. The chain combines TRBV9 with TRBJ2-1, with 12 bases fitting TRBD2. The CDR3 is made up of 16 amino acids. The junction had 9 bases not matched to a gene; V was cut back by 3 bases and J by 8 bases. Looked up from germline, CDR1 is SGDLS and CDR2 is YYNGEE. This CDR3 reads CASSGDLAGGVYEQFF. The CDR3 coding sequence is TGTGCCAGCAGCGGTGATCTAGCGGGAGGGGTATATGAGCAGTTCTTC.

This clone was recorded once. This rearrangement joins TRBV5-1 to TRBJ2-2, with 7 bases fitting TRBD1. The CDR3 sequence is 15 residues long. The V segment lost 4 bases and the J segment 0 bases; nucleotides outside the gene matches: 3. The germline CDR1 and CDR2 sequences are SGHRS and YFSETQ. The CDR3: CASSPTGSNTGELFF. Written as DNA, the CDR3 is TGCGCCAGCAGCCCGACAGGGTCGAACACCGGGGAGCTGTTTTTT.